These 10 T cell receptor beta chains came from one sample sequenced in a study of blood T cell repertoires in COVID-19. Libraries were prepared by immunoSEQ multiplex PCR; TCRdb keeps only in-frame clonotypes and omits some of them. In the table there are 95,000 to 150,000 clones, around 80% of which are singletons. Sequenced material: peripheral blood. These receptors were obtained from a man between 60 and 70 years old with active or convalescent COVID-19.

The chain links TRBV5-1 to TRBJ2-3; 8 bases line up with TRBD2. The V gene end was trimmed by 3 bases and the J gene end by 4 bases; junction bases not matched to a gene: 10. Germline CDR1 and CDR2: SGHRS and YFSETQ. CDR3 length: 16 amino acids. The chain's CDR3 is CASSSSGRSSADTQYF. In DNA, the CDR3 is TGCGCCAGCAGCTCGAGCGGGAGAAGTTCAGCAGATACGCAGTATTTT.

J is TRBJ2-2 and V is TRBV7-9, with D unresolved. Germline V gives CDR1 SEHNR, CDR2 FQNEAQ (reference sequence). This CDR3 is built from 16 residues. Trimming stripped 1 base from V and 4 bases from J, with 13 bases between. CDR3 nucleotide sequence: TGTGCCAGCAGCTTAGGTTGGAGATATCTCACCGGGGAGCTGTTTTTT. Amino acids: CASSLGWRYLTGELFF.

The chain couples TRBV6-6 to TRBJ1-1; a possible D gene is TRBD1 (6 bases). The V end was cut by 6 bases, the J end by 4 bases, with 18 bases between. From germline, CDR1 is MNHNY and CDR2 SVGAGI (reference sequence). This CDR3 is built from 15 residues. The DNA of the CDR3 is TGTGCCAGCAGCCAAGGGGGGGCAGAGGGCACTGAAGCTTTCTTT. Its translation: CASSQGGAEGTEAFF.

This clone was seen just once. The DNA is omitted, as the CDR3 cannot be located on it reliably, and the CDR3 follows TCRdb's listing. The rearrangement links TRBV24-1 to TRBJ2-2; TRBD1, the table's D call, was not compared with the DNA. A total of 13 residues make up the CDR3, ends included. Germline CDR1 is KGHDR and CDR2 is SFDVKD. Here the CDR3 reads CAVGRFGAGELFF.

V usage is TRBV28 and J usage is TRBJ2-4, with 9 nucleotides matching TRBD1. From germline, CDR1 is MDHEN and CDR2 SYDVKM. The CDR3 spans 14 residues. J gave up 6 bases and V 5 bases, and 5 bases lay outside the gene matches. CDR3 DNA: TGTGCCAGCAGTAGGGACAGGGTCGGAAACATTCAGTACTTC. Protein sequence: CASSRDRVGNIQYF.

The chain recombines TRBV19 with TRBJ2-1, with TRBD2 as a possible D gene (6 bases). The CDR3 sequence is 16 residues long. Trimming left V 1 base short and J 8 bases short, with 18 bases between. Germline V gene sequence: CDR1 LNHDA, CDR2 SQIVND (reference sequence). DNA for the CDR3: TGTGCCAGTAGTATAGCGGGAGATGGTGCCCCGTATGAGCAGTTCTTC. The encoded protein is CASSIAGDGAPYEQFF.

The chain recombines TRBV5-1 with TRBJ2-7; D is unresolved. Trimming took 3 bases from V and 0 from J, leaving 10 bases between them. CDR1 and CDR2 from the germline V gene are SGHRS and YFSETQ. The CDR3 spans 14 residues. CDR3: CASSSEQSSYEQYF. The CDR3, as DNA: TGCGCCAGCAGCTCCGAACAGAGCTCCTACGAGCAGTACTTC.

CDR3 amino acids: CASSQGLAGVRETQYF. DNA of the CDR3: TGTGCCAGCAGCCAGGGACTAGCGGGAGTCCGGGAGACCCAGTACTTC. The chain joins TRBV7-2 to TRBJ2-5, with TRBD2 identical over 14 bases. The germline CDR1 and CDR2 sequences are SGHTA and FQGNSA. CDR3 length: 16 residues. V lost 5 bases and J lost 5; bases outside the gene matches: 7.

V gene TRBV28 combines with J gene TRBJ1-6, with 9 bases that match TRBD1. The germline gives CDR1 MDHEN, CDR2 SYDVKM. The V gene end was trimmed by 5 bases and the J gene end by 8 bases; junction bases not matched to a gene: 4. This CDR3 contains 14 residues. The CDR3 DNA reads TGTGCCAGCAGTCCATGGACAGGGGATTCACCCCTCCACTTT. Translation gives CASSPWTGDSPLHF.

The V call is TRBV5-5, the J call TRBJ2-7; 14 nucleotides agree with TRBD2. The CDR3 extends over 16 amino acids. The ends lost 4 bases at V and 2 bases at J; junction bases unmatched: 5. The V gene's germline CDR1 is SGHKS and CDR2 YYEKEE (reference sequence). This CDR3 reads CASSPGLAGATYEQYF. The CDR3 DNA reads TGTGCCAGCAGCCCGGGACTAGCGGGAGCTACCTACGAGCAGTACTTC.